A few counts support the clone carrying this TCR beta chain. Its matching antigen is unknown. V lost 7 bases to trimming and J lost 0 bases; unmatched junction nucleotides: 12. Germline loops: CDR1 SNHLY, CDR2 FYNNEI. The CDR3 has 18 residues. The sample comes from a study of cytomegalovirus exposure and HLA in healthy donors. Use of 60 Vbeta and 13 Jbeta primers characterized the PCR. This table comes from immunoSEQ multiplex PCR, and its TCRdb copy is limited to in-frame clones, with some not included. Of some 87,000 clones listed, roughly 70% were seen once; the top ten hold over 12%. Study conclusions and caveats: In a later analysis, V- and J-gene trimming of beta chains associated with a DCLRE1C missense variant, replicated independently.

This chain joins TRBV2 and TRBJ2-7; 13 bases are shared with TRBD2. This TCR was recovered from a woman in her fifties or sixties in good health and CMV-seropositive. The sequenced sample was PBMCs. The CDR3 spells CASKGLRTSGSNSYEQYF. The CDR3 DNA follows: TGTGCCAGCAAGGGATTAAGGACTAGCGGGAGTAACTCCTACGAGCAGTACTTC.